Included here is one T cell receptor beta chain sequence, with context. What it binds is not known. Treatment of the sample: oral pan-JAK inhibitor, 5-10 mg twice daily. Germline CDR1 is SQVTM and CDR2 is ANQGSEA. The CDR3 length is 16 residues. The V end was cut by 0 bases, the J end by 4 bases, with 15 bases between. This record comes from a study of CD8+ T cells in alopecia areata. Whole-study findings and limits: Tofacitinib delivered significant drops in scalp clonality and in expanded CD8+ clones among the top 100.

Sequencing templates came from extracted RNA that was reverse transcribed into cDNA. Profiled with immunoSEQ multiplex PCR; TCRdb holds only in-frame clones, not every one. The table has approximately 210,000 clones, about 64% seen once. This TCR was sampled from a human donor with alopecia areata. This sequence joins TRBV29-1 and TRBJ2-2, with a weak D call TRBD2 (5 bases). This sample comprised CD4+ T cells sorted from blood, obtained at week 4, from a patient treated with tofacitinib. The CDR3 sequence: CSVEDRRAGATGELFF. The CDR3, as DNA: TGCAGCGTTGAAGATCGACGGGCGGGCGCCACCGGGGAGCTGTTTTTT.